These 27 T cell receptor beta chains were sequenced from one sample in a study of beta chain features in type 1 diabetes. The investigators reverse transcribed all of the isolated RNA, so they sequenced expressed TCRB transcripts. Libraries were prepared by immunoSEQ multiplex PCR; TCRdb keeps only in-frame clonotypes and omits some of them. The sample has about 650,000 clones, around 11% seen once; the top ten hold 0.095% to 0.15%. Study observations and caveats: Within each of all four CD4+ subsets, Type 1 diabetes patients had TCRB CDR3s that were moderately but significantly shorter.

Antigens for these TCRs are unknown. The sequenced sample was naive CD4+ T cells from blood. The receptor source for this set is a young man with type 1 diabetes.

This chain joins TRBV19 and TRBJ1-2; D possibly corresponds to TRBD1 (6 bases). This CDR3 comprises 12 residues. Germline V gives CDR1 LNHDA, CDR2 SQIVND (reference sequence). Trimming took 5 bases from V and 3 from J, leaving 7 bases between them. The chain's CDR3 is CASSAGDYGYTF. The CDR3 DNA reads TGTGCCAGTAGTGCAGGGGACTATGGCTACACCTTC.

The table lists this clone with a few counts. The chain recombines TRBV29-1 with TRBJ1-2; 7 bases are shared with TRBD1. CDR3 length: 13 residues. Germline trimming cut 6 bases from V and 5 bases from J; bases unmatched to any gene: 9. Germline CDR1 and CDR2: SQVTM and ANQGSEA. CDR3 coding DNA: TGCAGCGTCACAGGGGTCCTCTTGTATGGCTACACCTTC. Amino acids: CSVTGVLLYGYTF.

There are a few counts of this clone. V gene TRBV11-3 combines with J gene TRBJ2-5, with a tentative D call TRBD2 (6 bases). Trimming took 5 bases from V and 4 from J, leaving 17 bases between them. The CDR3 length is 15 residues. CDR1 is SGHNT, CDR2 YENEEA, per germline. The CDR3 sequence: CASSGLGGGRETQYF. For the CDR3, the DNA is TGTGCCAGCAGCGGGCTGGGGGGAGGAAGAGAGACCCAGTACTTC.

Note on this clone: The same CDR3 also results from other DNA sequences found in this sample. The genes are TRBV7-9 and TRBJ1-5; the D gene is possibly TRBD1 (5 bases). The CDR3 contains 13 residues. The V gene lost 5 bases and the J gene lost 7 bases, with 12 bases spanning the gap. Per germline, CDR1 SEHNR and CDR2 FQNEAQ (reference sequence). The chain's CDR3 is CASSLTGEQPQHF. For the CDR3, the DNA is TGTGCCAGCAGCCTAACAGGTGAACAGCCCCAGCATTTT.

V is TRBV5-6 and J is TRBJ1-1; D is uncertain. CDR1 is SGHDT and CDR2 is YYEEEE in the germline V gene. The CDR3 has 14 amino acids. V was pared by 2 bases and J by 1 base, with 9 bases between. This CDR3 reads CASSFIGQNTEAFF. CDR3 DNA sequence: TGTGCCAGCAGCTTTATTGGTCAGAACACTGAAGCTTTCTTT.

This clone occurred once. The J gene is TRBJ2-5, the V gene TRBV6-5; tentatively, D is TRBD1 or TRBD2 (5 bases each). CDR3 size: 14 residues. Germline CDR1 is MNHEY and CDR2 is SVGAGI. Trimming pared 0 bases from V and 2 bases from J, leaving 7 bases between. The CDR3 DNA reads as TGTGCCAGCAGTTACTCTGAGGGGCAAGAGACCCAGTACTTC. Amino acids: CASSYSEGQETQYF.

V and J are TRBV7-2 and TRBJ2-1; D unclear. This CDR3 is 15 amino acids long. The germline V and J ends were trimmed by 4 bases and 0 bases, with 10 bases remaining between them. From germline, CDR1 is SGHTA and CDR2 FQGNSA. The CDR3 spells CASSSQSVSYNEQFF. CDR3 nucleotides: TGTGCCAGCAGCTCCCAGTCGGTCTCCTACAATGAGCAGTTCTTC.

V gene TRBV11-2 combines with J gene TRBJ2-7, with no clear D. Per the germline V gene, CDR1 is SGHAT and CDR2 is FQNNGV. The CDR3 covers 13 residues. V was pared by 2 bases and J by 2 bases, with 7 bases between. CDR3 sequence (DNA): TGTGCCAGCAGCTTAACTCTAACCTACGAGCAGTACTTC. Amino acids: CASSLTLTYEQYF. Full variable domain (missing parts from reference TRBV11-2 and TRBJ2-7): EAGVAQSPRYKIIEKRQSVAFWCNPISGHATLYWYQQILGQGPKLLIQFQNNGVVDDSQLPKDRFSAERLKGVDSTLKIQPAKLEDSAVYLCASSLTLTYEQYFGPGTRLTVT.

The chain has TRBV11-2 and TRBJ1-3; maybe TRBD1 (5 bases). Germline CDR1 is SGHAT and CDR2 is FQNNGV. V shed 3 bases and J shed 0 bases, with 9 bases lying between them. The CDR3 is made up of 15 amino acids. CDR3: CASSLGQGSGNTIYF. As DNA, the CDR3 is TGTGCCAGCAGCTTGGGGCAGGGCTCTGGAAACACCATATATTTT. Full variable domain (outside the CDR3, taken from reference TRBV11-2 and TRBJ1-3): EAGVAQSPRYKIIEKRQSVAFWCNPISGHATLYWYQQILGQGPKLLIQFQNNGVVDDSQLPKDRFSAERLKGVDSTLKIQPAKLEDSAVYLCASSLGQGSGNTIYFGEGSWLTVV.

This clone was detected a few times. J is TRBJ1-6 and V is TRBV6-5; maybe TRBD1 (6 bases). Deletions cut 5 bases from V and 5 bases from J, with 13 bases between. The germline V gene has CDR1 MNHEY and CDR2 SVGAGI. This CDR3 comprises 15 residues. CDR3 protein: CASSDWTVDNSPLHF. Written as DNA, the CDR3 is TGTGCCAGCAGTGACTGGACAGTCGATAATTCACCCCTCCACTTT.

This clone was seen a few times. A junction boundary mismatches the germline segment, possibly from a read error. The chain recombines TRBV7-2 with TRBJ2-1, with a tentative D call TRBD1 (6 bases). CDR1 and CDR2 (germline): SGHTA, FQGNSA. The CDR3 spans 11 residues. CDR3 in DNA: TGTGCCAGCATCTTAACAGGGGAGCAGTTCTTC. This sequence encodes CASILTGEQFF.

This clone has a handful of counts. The chain links TRBV7-8 to TRBJ2-3; unclear D gene. Germline-derived CDR1 and CDR2 are SGHVS and FQNEAQ. This CDR3 has 15 residues. Trimming cost V 0 bases and J 4 bases, with 11 bases left between them. The CDR3 region has the DNA TGTGCCAGCAGCTTAGCGGTGGGGTCGGCAGATACGCAGTATTTT. Its translation is CASSLAVGSADTQYF.

The chain employs TRBV25-1 and TRBJ2-2; D not certain. In germline, CDR1 is MGHDK, CDR2 SYGVNS. V lost 4 bases, J lost 4 bases, and 4 bases lay in between. The CDR3 runs 12 residues. CDR3 amino acids: CASSVPTGELFF. The CDR3 region has the DNA TGTGCCAGCAGTGTTCCCACCGGGGAGCTGTTTTTT.

Only a few counts were recorded for this clone. V gene TRBV5-4 combines with J gene TRBJ1-6; TRBD1 might be the D (6 bases). The CDR3 extends over 17 amino acids. V was pared by 3 bases and J by 0 bases, with 13 bases between. In germline, CDR1 is SGHNT, CDR2 YYREEE (reference sequence). The CDR3, as DNA: TGTGCCAGCAGCTCTACAGGGAAGAGCTCCTATAATTCACCCCTCCACTTT. Translated: CASSSTGKSSYNSPLHF.

The genes are TRBV10-3 and TRBJ1-5; D unclear. In germline, CDR1 is ENHRY, CDR2 SYGVKD. The CDR3 runs to 15 residues. The V end lost 2 bases, the J end lost 3 bases, and 11 bases lay between the germline ends. The CDR3: CAISEVADPNQPQHF. In DNA, the CDR3 is TGTGCCATCAGTGAGGTGGCCGATCCCAATCAGCCCCAGCATTTT.

The V and J genes are TRBV2 and TRBJ1-3; TRBD1 aligns across 8 bases. Germline CDR1 reads SNHLY; CDR2 reads FYNNEI. This CDR3 region has 13 residues. V shed 4 bases and J 7 bases; nucleotides not matched to a gene: 3. The CDR3: CASSGQGSNTIYF. CDR3 bases: TGTGCCAGCAGTGGACAGGGGTCTAACACCATATATTTT.

This sequence joins TRBV25-1 and TRBJ2-3; D not resolved. Germline lookup yields CDR1 MGHDK and CDR2 SYGVNS. This CDR3 spans 15 amino acids. Trimming pared 1 base from V and 0 bases from J, leaving 8 bases between. The CDR3 reads CASSELKASTDTQYF. CDR3 in DNA: TGTGCCAGCAGTGAATTAAAGGCTAGCACAGATACGCAGTATTTT.

This clone was recorded only once. The germline gene is not matched at one end of the junction; a read error may be the cause. The rearrangement uses TRBV5-4 and TRBJ2-5; 7 positions agree with TRBD2. This CDR3 is built from 16 residues. Germline loops: CDR1 SGHNT, CDR2 YYREEE (reference sequence). The chain's CDR3 is CASSQDPLIAGETQYF. The CDR3 region has the DNA TGCGCCAGCAGCCAAGATCCGTTGATAGCGGGAGAGACCCAGTACTTC.

This clone was recorded a few times. The chain links TRBV4-2 to TRBJ2-1; D may be TRBD1 (5 bases). Germline values: CDR1 LGHNA, CDR2 YNFKEQ. The CDR3 has 12 amino acids. V was trimmed by 3 bases and J by 6 bases, leaving 6 bases between them. CDR3 in DNA: TGTGCCAGCAGCCAGGGGCTCAATGAGCAGTTCTTC. It translates to CASSQGLNEQFF.

In regard to this clone: Other DNA sequences of this sample code for an identical CDR3. The genes are TRBV4-3 and TRBJ1-2; no clear D. Trimming stripped 1 base from V and 4 bases from J, with 7 bases between. Germline V gene lookup returns CDR1 LGHNA and CDR2 YSLEER. There are 13 residues in the CDR3. Here the CDR3 DNA reads TGCGCCAGCAGCCAAGGGGGATCCTATGGCTACACCTTC. Translation: CASSQGGSYGYTF.

This chain uses TRBV2 with TRBJ1-1; D might be TRBD1 (6 bases). Trimming cost V 9 bases and J 0 bases, with 14 bases left between them. This CDR3 comprises 14 residues. From germline, CDR1 is SNHLY and CDR2 FYNNEI. The CDR3 DNA is TGTGCCAGTAGTAGGGGGGCTGTGAACACTGAAGCTTTCTTT. This translates into CASSRGAVNTEAFF.

The chain joins TRBV4-3 to TRBJ2-1, with TRBD1 matching over 8 bases. After removal of 4 bases from V and 7 bases from J, the junction contained 9 bases not matched to a gene. CDR1 LGHNA and CDR2 YSLEER come from the germline V gene. The CDR3 length is 15 residues. The chain's CDR3 is CASSPRTGNRNEQFF. The CDR3 coding sequence is TGCGCCAGCAGCCCACGGACAGGGAATAGGAATGAGCAGTTCTTC.

This clone was detected a few times. The chain uses TRBV29-1 and TRBJ2-3, with 9 bases matching TRBD1. J lost 1 base, V lost 7 bases, and 3 bases had no gene match. Germline V CDR1 and CDR2: SQVTM, ANQGSEA. The CDR3 loop spans 13 amino acids. CDR3 sequence reads: CSGRTGGTDTQYF. The CDR3 DNA is TGCAGCGGGCGGACAGGGGGCACAGATACGCAGTATTTT.

V and J are TRBV4-2 and TRBJ1-2; D not resolved. V was clipped by 4 bases and J by 8 bases, with 11 bases between them. CDR1 is LGHNA and CDR2 is YNFKEQ in the germline V gene. The CDR3 runs 12 residues. CDR3 region: CASSPPSGGYTF. As DNA, the CDR3 is TGTGCCAGCAGCCCTCCAAGCGGCGGCTACACCTTC.

This sequence joins TRBV7-8 and TRBJ2-3, with unresolved D. The CDR3 runs to 17 residues. From germline, CDR1 is SGHVS and CDR2 FQNEAQ. Trimming left V 3 bases short and J 5 bases short, with 21 bases between. CDR3 residues: CASSFPLKGVTRDTQYF. The CDR3 coding sequence is TGTGCCAGCAGCTTCCCTCTTAAAGGAGTTACGCGAGATACGCAGTATTTT.

The sample holds one count of this clone. The CDR3 nucleotides read TGTGCCAGCAGTTACGGTGGGGGCGGGACCTACGAGCAGTACTTC. Amino acids: CASSYGGGGTYEQYF. The chain combines TRBV27 with TRBJ2-7; D tentatively fits TRBD1 or TRBD2 (6 bases each). This CDR3 has 15 residues. Germline V lookup: CDR1 MNHEY, CDR2 SMNVEV (reference sequence). V was cut by 4 bases and J by 2 bases, with 15 bases left in between.

The chain couples TRBV7-6 to TRBJ2-1, with D unclear. The V end was cut by 0 bases, the J end by 2 bases, with 8 bases between. CDR3 length: 15 amino acids. In germline, CDR1 is SGHVS, CDR2 FNYEAQ. CDR3 residues: CASSLAWAPYNEQFF. The CDR3, as DNA: TGTGCCAGCAGCTTAGCGTGGGCTCCCTACAATGAGCAGTTCTTC. The full variable domain, completed using reference TRBV7-6 and TRBJ2-1, is GAGVSQSPRYKVTKRGQDVALRCDPISGHVSLYWYRQALGQGPEFLTYFNYEAQQDKSGLPNDRFSAERPEGSISTLTIQRTEQRDSAMYRCASSLAWAPYNEQFFGPGTRLTVL.